This TCR beta chain was sequenced in a study of CD8+ T cells in alopecia areata. Study-wide background: For 6 to 18 months, tofacitinib was taken, and 6 months off drug followed.

The sample's treatment: oral pan-JAK inhibitor, 5-10 mg twice daily. Researchers picked out CD4+ and CD8+ T cells from PBMCs by sorting. In each case, RNA was isolated and then reverse transcribed into cDNA as the sequencing template. Assay: immunoSEQ multiplex PCR; the TCRdb copy retains only in-frame clones and omits some. The repertoire holds under 250,000 clones, with around 57% as singletons. The sample was CD4+ T cells sorted from blood, taken at week 4, from a patient treated with tofacitinib. The clonotype was recovered from a human donor with alopecia areata.

The CDR3 loop is CASSLETGNNSPLHF. The DNA for the CDR3 is TGCGCCAGCAGCTTGGAAACAGGGAATAATTCACCCCTCCACTTT. The chain recombines TRBV5-1 with TRBJ1-6, with D maybe TRBD1 (6 bases). Trimming removed 0 bases at V and 5 bases at J, with 9 bases between. The CDR3 totals 15 residues. Germline-derived CDR1 and CDR2 are SGHRS and YFSETQ. The full variable domain, completed using reference TRBV5-1 and TRBJ1-6, is KAGVTQTPRYLIKTRGQQVTLSCSPISGHRSVSWYQQTPGQGLQFLFEYFSETQRNKGNFPGRFSGRQFSNSRSEMNVSTLELGDSALYLCASSLETGNNSPLHFGNGTRLTVT.